Following are 2 T cell receptor beta chains from one sample sequenced in a study of T cell clones after liver transplantation. Profiling relied on immunoSEQ multiplex PCR, and the TCRdb table lists in-frame clones only, not all of them. The repertoire includes tens of thousands of clones, roughly 80% of them detected once, and around 0.72% sits in the top ten. Sample: CD4+ T cells from blood, taken 12 months after liver transplant. The receptors come from a human patient who received a liver transplant. Some of these T cells may belong to the graft donor.

The CDR3, as DNA: TGTGCCAGCTCACCCCTACAGGCGGGGCAGGCTAGGGAGCAGTACTTC. Translating it yields CASSPLQAGQAREQYF. This rearrangement joins TRBV18 to TRBJ2-7; perhaps TRBD2 as D (6 bases). This CDR3 region has 16 residues. Germline assignment: CDR1 KGHSH and CDR2 LQKENI. The V end lost 3 bases, the J end lost 7 bases, and 22 bases lay between the germline ends.

This sequence joins TRBV19 and TRBJ1-1, with D possibly matching TRBD1 (6 bases). This CDR3 contains 15 residues. CDR1 is LNHDA and CDR2 is SQIVND in the germline V gene (reference sequence). The V end lost 5 bases, the J end lost 4 bases, and 17 bases lay between the germline ends. The CDR3: CASSSPLRQATEAFF. The CDR3 region has the DNA TGTGCCAGTAGTTCACCCCTTCGACAGGCCACTGAAGCTTTCTTT.